The present entry profiles one T cell receptor (beta chain) with its context. The sample contains more than one DNA sequence encoding this CDR3. Produced via immunoSEQ multiplex PCR; TCRdb's table is partial and in-frame only. The table shows 65,000 to 95,000 clones, with 60% to 85% occurring only once. The data belong to a study of blood T cell repertoires in COVID-19. Germline V gives CDR1 MNHNY, CDR2 SVGAGI (reference sequence). The CDR3 contains 14 residues. Trimming cost V 8 bases and J 7 bases; bases outside gene matches: 8. Sequencing was carried out using peripheral blood. This chain connects TRBV6-6 to TRBJ1-6; 7 positions agree with TRBD1. The receptor's source is a human donor in a cohort sampled during active COVID-19. The CDR3 loop reads CASGGGLGNSPLHF. Written as DNA, the CDR3 is TGTGCCAGCGGAGGGGGCCTTGGGAATTCACCCCTCCACTTT.